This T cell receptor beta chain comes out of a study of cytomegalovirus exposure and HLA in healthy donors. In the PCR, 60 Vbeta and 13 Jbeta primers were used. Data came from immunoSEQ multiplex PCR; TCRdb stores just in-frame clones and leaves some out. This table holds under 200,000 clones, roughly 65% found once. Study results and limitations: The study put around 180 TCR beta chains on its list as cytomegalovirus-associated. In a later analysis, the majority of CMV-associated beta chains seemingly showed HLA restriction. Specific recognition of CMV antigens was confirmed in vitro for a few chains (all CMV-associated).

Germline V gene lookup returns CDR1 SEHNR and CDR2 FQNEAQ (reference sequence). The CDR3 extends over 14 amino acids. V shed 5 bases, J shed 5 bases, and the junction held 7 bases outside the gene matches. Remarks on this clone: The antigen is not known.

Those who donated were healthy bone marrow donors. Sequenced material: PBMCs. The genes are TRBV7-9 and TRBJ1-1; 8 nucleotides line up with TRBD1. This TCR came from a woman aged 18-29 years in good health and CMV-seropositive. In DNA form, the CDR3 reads TGTGCCAGCAGCGCAAATCAGGGGGCAACTGAAGCTTTCTTT. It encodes CASSANQGATEAFF.